The clone carrying this T cell receptor beta chain has just one count. In the original analysis: Cell counts per sample came from amplifying reference gene primers. Repertoires were generated with immunoSEQ multiplex PCR, while TCRdb's copy carries only in-frame clones and drops some. The D gene and trimming were derived from the DNA, and the V and J assignments and clone size from that table. In the table there are 150,000 to 170,000 clones, approximately 78% of which are singletons. This entry is derived from a study of blood T cell repertoires in COVID-19. Study as a whole: Some COVID-19 samples were acute and others convalescent; all came from the United States, Italy and Spain.

Germline CDR1 SGHTA, CDR2 FQGNSA. This CDR3 comprises 15 residues. V lost 5 bases and J 2 bases, leaving 15 bases between the germline ends. This rearrangement joins TRBV7-2 to TRBJ1-2; maybe TRBD1 (6 bases). The specimen was peripheral blood. This TCR came from a man of 80 years or more with acute or convalescent COVID-19. CDR3 nucleotides: TGTGCCAGCAGCCTCAGGACAGCACAAAACTATGGCTACACCTTC. As protein: CASSLRTAQNYGYTF.